The T cell receptor (beta chain) under discussion was sequenced for a study of cytomegalovirus exposure and HLA in healthy donors. As for the study in general: The 120 validation repertoires and the 650 to 850 first-cohort repertoires shared a platform, a later analysis reported.

Whole-study results and caveats: A list of around 150 TCR beta chains associated with cytomegalovirus was given. The dataset shows that most TCR sequences were rare, while some public TCRs occurred in many donors.

This table comes from immunoSEQ multiplex PCR, and its TCRdb copy is limited to in-frame clones, with some not included. Among some 180,000 clones listed, more than 75% were seen once. The V and J ends lost 0 bases and 7 bases, in that order; junction bases with no gene match: 9. Germline V CDR1 and CDR2: KGHSH, LQKENI. This CDR3 has 17 amino acids. For this clone: What it binds is not known.

V gene TRBV18 combines with J gene TRBJ2-1; 10 nucleotides match TRBD2. The sample comprised PBMCs. The TCR sequence derives from a man aged 25-45 years in good health and CMV-seropositive. This chain's CDR3 is CASSPPKGTSEANEQFF. DNA of the CDR3: TGTGCCAGCTCACCACCGAAAGGGACTAGCGAGGCGAATGAGCAGTTCTTC.